These T cell receptor beta chains were read from a single sample in a study of blood T cell repertoires in COVID-19. Data came from immunoSEQ multiplex PCR; TCRdb stores just in-frame clones and leaves some out. The sample lists around 220,000 clones; about 90% were seen once. Sequenced input: PBMCs or T cells enriched from blood (not recorded which). Receptors were obtained from a man aged 25 to 40 who had been exposed to COVID-19. The CDR3 runs from the conserved cysteine through the conserved F or W. D genes are given only for firm matches. Clone size is stated in some rows and not others, as once, few, many or a class when expanded.

>-|TRBV6-1|TRBJ1-1|-
CASSEGLQRTEAFF
TGTGCCAGCAGTGAAGGACTGCAACGCACTGAAGCTTTCTTT
>TRBD2|TRBV6-1|TRBJ2-7|-
CASSEGGTIPEEYF
TGTGCCAGCAGTGAAGGGGGGACTATCCCCGAGGAGTACTTC
>TRBD1|TRBV27|TRBJ1-2|-
CASSSNNRDRHYGYTF
TGTGCCAGCAGTTCGAATAACCGGGACAGGCACTATGGCTACACCTTC
>-|TRBV5-8|TRBJ2-5|-
CASSFRVGAPETQYF
TGTGCCAGCAGCTTTCGAGTGGGGGCCCCAGAGACCCAGTACTTC
>TRBD1|TRBV5-6|TRBJ1-5|-
CASSTGTGAFHQPQHF
TGTGCCAGCAGCACGGGGACAGGGGCGTTCCATCAGCCCCAGCATTTT
>TRBD1|TRBV19|TRBJ1-2|-
CASSSRGSGTGLYGYTF
TGTGCCAGTAGTTCCCGAGGATCCGGGACAGGCCTCTATGGCTACACCTTC
>-|TRBV7-9|TRBJ2-5|-
CASQSQETQYF
TGTGCCAGCCAATCCCAAGAGACCCAGTACTTC
>-|TRBV7-9|TRBJ1-6|-
CASSLARAAPLHF
TGTGCCAGCAGCTTAGCCAGGGCGGCACCCCTCCACTTT
>-|TRBV2|TRBJ1-1|-
CASRSRENTEAFF
TGTGCCAGCAGAAGCAGGGAGAACACTGAAGCTTTCTTT
>-|TRBV6-5|TRBJ1-1|-
CASSSRGTEAFF
TGTGCCAGCAGTTCCAGGGGAACTGAAGCTTTCTTT
>-|TRBV21-1|TRBJ1-6|-
CASSKRTRMYNSPLHF
TGTGCCAGCAGCAAAAGGACACGAATGTATAATTCACCCCTCCACTTT
>TRBD1|TRBV19|TRBJ1-6|-
CASSWTGGSGSPLHF
TGTGCCAGTAGTTGGACAGGGGGCTCGGGTTCACCCCTCCACTTT
>-|TRBV29-1|TRBJ1-3|-
CSVERGNTIYF
TGCAGCGTTGAGCGGGGAAACACCATATATTTT
>TRBD1|TRBV3-1/TRBV3-2|TRBJ2-3|-
CASGWDRSTDTQYF
TGTGCCAGCGGCTGGGACAGAAGCACAGATACGCAGTATTTT
>-|TRBV7-9|TRBJ2-1|-
CASSLPPRTAYNEQFF
TGTGCCAGCAGCTTACCTCCTAGGACAGCCTACAATGAGCAGTTCTTC
>-|TRBV3-1/TRBV3-2|TRBJ2-1|few
CASSQDFRGTYNEQFF
TGTGCCAGCAGCCAAGATTTCAGGGGAACCTACAATGAGCAGTTCTTC
>TRBD1|TRBV19|TRBJ1-1|-
CASSENLGQGRTEAFF
TGTGCCAGTAGTGAGAACCTCGGACAGGGAAGGACTGAAGCTTTCTTT
>TRBD2|TRBV4-3|TRBJ2-3|-
CASSQLGLGRTDTQYF
TGCGCCAGCAGCCAATTGGGACTAGGCCGCACAGATACGCAGTATTTT
>-|TRBV14|TRBJ2-2|-
CASSQDLLKNTGELFF
TGTGCCAGCAGCCAAGATCTACTGAAAAACACCGGGGAGCTGTTTTTT
>TRBD2|TRBV3-1/TRBV3-2|TRBJ2-2|-
CASSQMASGGVGELFF
TGTGCCAGCAGCCAAATGGCTAGCGGGGGGGTCGGGGAGCTGTTTTTT
>-|TRBV3-1/TRBV3-2|TRBJ1-5|-
CASSLYRENQPQHF
TGTGCCAGCAGCCTGTACAGGGAGAATCAGCCCCAGCATTTT
>-|TRBV2|TRBJ2-5|-
CASSELRGRQETQYF
TGTGCCAGCAGTGAACTACGGGGGAGGCAAGAGACCCAGTACTTC
>TRBD1|TRBV24-1|TRBJ2-2|-
CATSDTGTGGRGTGELFF
TGTGCCACCAGTGATACCGGGACAGGGGGCCGTGGCACCGGGGAGCTGTTTTTT
>-|TRBV7-8|TRBJ1-2|-
CASSSQDTFRGYTF
TGTGCCAGCAGCTCCCAGGACACCTTCCGCGGCTACACCTTC
>-|TRBV4-1|TRBJ1-4|-
CASSQGRMEKLFF
TGCGCCAGCAGCCAGGGCCGGATGGAAAAACTGTTTTTT
>-|TRBV7-2|TRBJ2-2|-
CASSLAFRGGELFF
TGTGCCAGCAGCTTAGCCTTCAGGGGCGGGGAGCTGTTTTTT
>TRBD2|TRBV4-2|TRBJ2-1|-
CASSQGGGPYNEQFF
TGTGCCAGCAGCCAAGGGGGGGGTCCCTACAATGAGCAGTTCTTC
>-|TRBV18|TRBJ2-1|once
CASSRSANMNEQFF
TGTGCCAGCTCAAGGAGCGCCAACATGAATGAGCAGTTCTTC
>-|TRBV6-5|TRBJ1-1|-
CASSYYPTDYTEAFF
TGTGCCAGCAGTTACTACCCGACGGACTACACTGAAGCTTTCTTT
>-|TRBV2|TRBJ1-2|once
CASSESVVTNYGYTF
TGTGCCAGCAGTGAAAGTGTCGTAACAAACTATGGCTACACCTTC